What follows describes a single T cell receptor (beta chain). The antigen is unknown. These data come from a study of tumor-infiltrating lymphocytes in localized non-small cell lung cancer. Study overall: Several tumor histologies, both smoking statuses, and some post-neoadjuvant chemotherapy samples were included. Tumor tissue and non-adjacent uninvolved lung came from each patient. Study results and limitations: Higher tumor T cell infiltration than in uninvolved lung was supported by TCRbeta sequencing. Technical variation could not be separated from intratumor heterogeneity here.

Profiled with immunoSEQ multiplex PCR; TCRdb holds only in-frame clones, not every one. The table lists roughly 10,000 clones, just over 85% of them singletons. Germline lookup yields CDR1 SEHNR and CDR2 FQNEAQ (reference sequence). V was trimmed by 7 bases and J by 0 bases, leaving 10 bases between them. This CDR3 is built from 14 residues. J is TRBJ1-5 and V is TRBV7-9; no clear D gene. Sample: uninvolved lung tissue not adjacent to the tumor. This clonotype was sampled from a human donor with non-small cell lung cancer. The CDR3 coding sequence is TGTGCCAGCACCATTGGAAATAGCAATCAGCCCCAGCATTTT. Translation gives CASTIGNSNQPQHF.